Included here is one T cell receptor (beta chain) sequence, with context. What it binds is unknown. These data belong to a study of T-cell memory formation after mild COVID-19. Study-level points and caveats: In second-wave clones peaking day 37, SARS-CoV-2 specificity remained unconfirmed.

V lost 2 bases, J lost 0 bases, and 2 bases stayed unmatched. Germline V CDR1 and CDR2: DFQATT, SNEGSKA (reference sequence). The CDR3 spans 15 residues. TCRdb reanalysed the 5' RACE reads using MiXCR and keeps one entry per CDR3 protein. Of under 550,000 distinct CDR3 sequences detected, more than 15% appear once; the ten largest clones hold about a fifth. The source of this sequence is a man aged 18 to 30 who had mild COVID-19 (a few samples of this study predate the infection). Cell type and time point are not known. The sequencing sample was made of PBMCs or a T cell subset sorted from them (not recorded which). The chain employs TRBV20-1 and TRBJ2-3; 10 bases are shared with TRBD2. This CDR3 is CSARQLAGSTDTQYF. The CDR3 bases are TGCAGTGCTAGACAACTAGCGGGGAGCACAGATACGCAGTATTTT.